This TCR beta chain was identified during a study of shared T cell receptors in the human thymus. CDR1 and CDR2 from the germline V gene are SGHRS and YFSETQ. The CDR3 numbers 13 amino acids, ends counted. TCRdb's table, derived via immunoSEQ multiplex PCR, lists solely in-frame clones and lacks some. The sample lists about 540,000 clones, 75% to 80% seen once, with around 0.012% in the top ten. As for this clone: Because the CDR3's place on the DNA is in doubt, the DNA is left out and the CDR3 is given as listed by TCRdb.

The same specimen was also included in a second study, on human thymus T cells. As that report states: It was from resections taken during corrective heart surgery that the thymus tissue came.

The sample comprised thymocytes. The origin of this receptor is a boy in the first two years of life with a congenital heart defect. The chain is built from TRBV5-1 and TRBJ2-3; the table calls TRBD2, which could not be checked here. CDR3 sequence reads: CASSWAEGTVGYF.